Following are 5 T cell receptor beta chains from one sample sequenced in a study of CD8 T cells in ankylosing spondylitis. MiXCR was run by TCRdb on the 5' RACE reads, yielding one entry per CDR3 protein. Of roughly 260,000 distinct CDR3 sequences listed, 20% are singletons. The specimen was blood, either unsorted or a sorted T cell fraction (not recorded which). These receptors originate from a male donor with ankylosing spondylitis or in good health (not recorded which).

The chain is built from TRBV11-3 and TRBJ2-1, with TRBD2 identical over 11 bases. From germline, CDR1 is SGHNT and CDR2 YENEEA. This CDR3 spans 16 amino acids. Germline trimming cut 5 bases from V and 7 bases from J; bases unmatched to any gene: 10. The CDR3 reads CASSPRTSGLGNEQFF. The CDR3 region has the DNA TGTGCCAGCAGCCCTAGGACTAGCGGGTTGGGAAATGAGCAGTTCTTC.

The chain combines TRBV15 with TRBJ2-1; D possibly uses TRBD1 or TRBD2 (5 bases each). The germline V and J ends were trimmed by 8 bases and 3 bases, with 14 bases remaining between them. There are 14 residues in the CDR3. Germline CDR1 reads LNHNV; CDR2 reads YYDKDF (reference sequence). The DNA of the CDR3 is TGTGCCACCCGAAACGGGACCCACTACAATGAGCAGTTCTTC. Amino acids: CATRNGTHYNEQFF.

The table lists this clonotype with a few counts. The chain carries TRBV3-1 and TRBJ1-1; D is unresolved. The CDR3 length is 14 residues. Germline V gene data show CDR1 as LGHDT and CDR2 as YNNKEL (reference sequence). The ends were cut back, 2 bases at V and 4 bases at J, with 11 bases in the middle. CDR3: CASSQKYEGTEAFF. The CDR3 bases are TGTGCCAGCAGCCAAAAGTATGAGGGCACTGAAGCTTTCTTT.

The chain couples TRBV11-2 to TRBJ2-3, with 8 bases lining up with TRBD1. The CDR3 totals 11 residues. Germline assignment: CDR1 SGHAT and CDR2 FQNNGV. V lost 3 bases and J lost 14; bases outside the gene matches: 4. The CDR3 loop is CASSFGQGPYF. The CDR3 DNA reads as TGTGCCAGCAGCTTCGGACAGGGTCCGTATTTT. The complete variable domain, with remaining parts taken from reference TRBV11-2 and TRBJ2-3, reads EAGVAQSPRYKIIEKRQSVAFWCNPISGHATLYWYQQILGQGPKLLIQFQNNGVVDDSQLPKDRFSAERLKGVDSTLKIQPAKLEDSAVYLCASSFGQGPYFGPGTRLTVL.

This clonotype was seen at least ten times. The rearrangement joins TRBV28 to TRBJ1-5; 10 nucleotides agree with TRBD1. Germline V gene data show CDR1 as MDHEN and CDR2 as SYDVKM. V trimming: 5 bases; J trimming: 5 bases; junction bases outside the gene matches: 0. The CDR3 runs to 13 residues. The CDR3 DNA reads TGTGCCAGCAGTGACAGGGGGCATCAGCCCCAGCATTTT. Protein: CASSDRGHQPQHF.